This T cell receptor beta chain appears in the sequencing data of a study of blood T cell repertoires in COVID-19. The assay was immunoSEQ multiplex PCR, and TCRdb's table has in-frame clones only and misses some. The table shows around 150,000 clones, with over 80% occurring only once. V dropped 4 bases and J dropped 0 bases, with 10 bases sitting between them. Germline values: CDR1 SGDLS, CDR2 YYNGEE. The CDR3 contains 15 residues. The TCR was taken from a woman of 80 years or more with active or convalescent COVID-19. What was sequenced was peripheral blood. The chain is built from TRBV9 and TRBJ1-4, with D unresolved. The CDR3 DNA is TGTGCCAGCAGCTCTTATGAGACAACTAATGAAAAACTGTTTTTT. Its protein is CASSSYETTNEKLFF.